The 9 T cell receptor beta chains presented below share a single source sample, sequenced in a study of blood T cell repertoires in COVID-19. The method was immunoSEQ multiplex PCR; TCRdb's version includes in-frame clones alone and lacks a portion of them. This sample carries 35,000 to 40,000 clones, roughly 90% of them seen once, and the ten largest clones take approximately 12%. Input material: peripheral blood. These receptors came from a man aged 55 to 70 with active COVID-19.

The V gene is TRBV6-5, the J gene TRBJ2-3, with 9 bases identical to TRBD2. This CDR3 contains 13 residues. Trimming cost V 6 bases and J 5 bases; bases outside gene matches: 3. Germline-derived CDR1 and CDR2 are MNHEY and SVGAGI. CDR3 DNA: TGTGCCAGCAGCAGCGGGAGGTTAGATACGCAGTATTTT. This codes for CASSSGRLDTQYF.

The gene calls are TRBV5-1 and TRBJ2-2, with D possibly being TRBD2 (6 bases). Germline V gene sequence: CDR1 SGHRS, CDR2 YFSETQ. Trimming stripped 0 bases from V and 4 bases from J, with 13 bases between. The CDR3 contains 16 residues. In DNA form, the CDR3 reads TGCGCCAGCAGCTTGGTCATTAGCGGCGGCACCGGGGAGCTGTTTTTT. Protein sequence: CASSLVISGGTGELFF.

The chain is built from TRBV29-1 and TRBJ2-3; the D gene is possibly TRBD1 (6 bases). Germline lookup yields CDR1 SQVTM and CDR2 ANQGSEA. With 6 bases removed from V and 3 bases from J, the gap between germline ends came to 13 bases. The CDR3 spans 13 residues. This chain's CDR3 is CSVAGVGTDTQYF. CDR3 coding DNA: TGCAGCGTGGCAGGGGTAGGAACAGATACGCAGTATTTT.

This rearrangement joins TRBV30 to TRBJ2-7; 10 bases line up with TRBD1. The germline V gene encodes CDR1 GTSNPN and CDR2 SVGIG (reference sequence). CDR3 length: 13 residues. The J segment lost 4 bases and the V segment lost 4 bases, leaving 4 bases of the junction unmatched. DNA of the CDR3: TGTGCCTGGACGGGACAGGGGTTATACGAGCAGTACTTC. This codes for CAWTGQGLYEQYF.

This clone has a single count. The chain joins TRBV11-3 to TRBJ2-1; TRBD2 matches at 13 bases. With 5 bases clipped from V and 7 bases from J, the junction kept 5 bases outside the gene matches. The CDR3 spans 15 residues. The germline gives CDR1 SGHNT, CDR2 YENEEA. The CDR3: CASSRGLAGVNEQFF. In nucleotides, the CDR3 is TGTGCCAGCAGCCGAGGACTAGCGGGAGTTAATGAGCAGTTCTTC. The complete variable domain, with remaining parts taken from reference TRBV11-3 and TRBJ2-1, reads EAGVVQSPRYKIIEKKQPVAFWCNPISGHNTLYWYLQNLGQGPELLIRYENEEAVDDSQLPKDRFSAERLKGVDSTLKIQPAELGDSAVYLCASSRGLAGVNEQFFGPGTRLTVL.

V is TRBV6-6 and J is TRBJ1-5; 7 nucleotides agree with TRBD1. J lost 7 bases, V lost 6 bases, and 6 bases had no gene match. The CDR3 has 13 amino acids. Germline V lookup: CDR1 MNHNY, CDR2 SVGAGI (reference sequence). The CDR3 bases are TGTGCCAGCAGCCCGACAGGGAGACAGCCCCAGCATTTT. Translated: CASSPTGRQPQHF.

V is TRBV2 and J is TRBJ1-6; D is ambiguous. Germline values: CDR1 SNHLY, CDR2 FYNNEI. The germline V and J ends were trimmed by 1 base and 7 bases, with 5 bases remaining between them. The CDR3 length is 13 residues. The CDR3 loop is CASSEESNSPLHF. The CDR3 bases are TGTGCCAGCAGTGAAGAATCAAATTCACCCCTCCACTTT. Filled out from reference TRBV2 and TRBJ1-6, the complete variable domain reads EPEVTQTPSHQVTQMGQEVILRCVPISNHLYFYWYRQILGQKVEFLVSFYNNEISEKSEIFDDQFSVERPDGSNFTLKIRSTKLEDSAMYFCASSEESNSPLHFGNGTRLTVT.

The genes are TRBV30 and TRBJ1-2, with D uncertain. The CDR3 totals 13 residues. Germline-derived CDR1 and CDR2 are GTSNPN and SVGIG (reference sequence). The germline V and J ends were trimmed by 3 bases and 8 bases, with 16 bases remaining between them. The CDR3 nucleotides read TGTGCCTGGAGCCCCTGGGTATCCGGGGGCTACACCTTC. Protein sequence: CAWSPWVSGGYTF.

The chain recombines TRBV7-2 with TRBJ2-7; 8 bases are shared with TRBD1. Germline CDR1 is SGHTA and CDR2 is FQGNSA. Trimming removed 2 bases from V and 7 bases from J; junction bases left unmatched: 10. The CDR3 has 15 residues. The CDR3 sequence: CASSLISQGGEEQYF. DNA of the CDR3: TGTGCCAGCAGCTTAATATCACAGGGGGGAGAGGAGCAGTACTTC.